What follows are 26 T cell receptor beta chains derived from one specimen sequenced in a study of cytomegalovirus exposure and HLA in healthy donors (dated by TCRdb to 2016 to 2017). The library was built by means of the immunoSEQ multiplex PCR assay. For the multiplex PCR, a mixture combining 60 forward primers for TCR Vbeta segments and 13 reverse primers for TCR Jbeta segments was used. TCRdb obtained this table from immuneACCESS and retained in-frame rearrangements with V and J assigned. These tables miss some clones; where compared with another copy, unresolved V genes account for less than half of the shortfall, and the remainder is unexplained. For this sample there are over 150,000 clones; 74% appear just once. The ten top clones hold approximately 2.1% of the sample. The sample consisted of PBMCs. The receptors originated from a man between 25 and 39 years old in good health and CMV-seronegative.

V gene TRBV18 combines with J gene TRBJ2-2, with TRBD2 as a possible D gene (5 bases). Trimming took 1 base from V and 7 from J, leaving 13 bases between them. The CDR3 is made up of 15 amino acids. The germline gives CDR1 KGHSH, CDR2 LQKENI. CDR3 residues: CASSPRPGRDGELFF. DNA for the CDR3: TGTGCCAGCTCACCACGGCCGGGGAGAGACGGGGAGCTGTTTTTT.

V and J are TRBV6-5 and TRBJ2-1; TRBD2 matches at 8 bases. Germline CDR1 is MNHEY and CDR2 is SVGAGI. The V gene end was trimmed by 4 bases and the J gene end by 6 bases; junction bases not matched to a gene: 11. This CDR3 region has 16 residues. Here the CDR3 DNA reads TGTGCCAGCAGTTCTCTCGGGGGGGCGGGCAGCAATGAGCAGTTCTTC. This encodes CASSSLGGAGSNEQFF.

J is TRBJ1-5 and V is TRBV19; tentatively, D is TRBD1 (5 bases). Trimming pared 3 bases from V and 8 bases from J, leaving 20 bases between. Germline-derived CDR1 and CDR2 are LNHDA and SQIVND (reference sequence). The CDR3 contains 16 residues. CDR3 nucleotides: TGTGCCAGTAGTATCCCCGACAGCCCTCCTAGGAAGCCCCAGCATTTT. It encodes CASSIPDSPPRKPQHF. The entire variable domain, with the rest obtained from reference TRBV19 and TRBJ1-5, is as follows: DGGITQSPKYLFRKEGQNVTLSCEQNLNHDAMYWYRQDPGQGLRLIYYSQIVNDFQKGDIAEGYSVSREKKESFPLTVTSAQKNPTAFYLCASSIPDSPPRKPQHFGDGTRLSIL.

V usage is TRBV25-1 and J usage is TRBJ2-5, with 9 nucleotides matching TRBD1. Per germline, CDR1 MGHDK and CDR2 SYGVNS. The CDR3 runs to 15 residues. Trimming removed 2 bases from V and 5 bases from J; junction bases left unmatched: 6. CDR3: CASSERDRVYETQYF. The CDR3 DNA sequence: TGTGCCAGCAGTGAACGGGACAGGGTTTATGAGACCCAGTACTTC. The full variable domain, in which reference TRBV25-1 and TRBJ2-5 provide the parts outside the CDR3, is EADIYQTPRYLVIGTGKKITLECSQTMGHDKMYWYQQDPGMELHLIHYSYGVNSTEKGDLSSESTVSRIRTEHFPLTLESARPSHTSQYLCASSERDRVYETQYFGPGTRLLVL.

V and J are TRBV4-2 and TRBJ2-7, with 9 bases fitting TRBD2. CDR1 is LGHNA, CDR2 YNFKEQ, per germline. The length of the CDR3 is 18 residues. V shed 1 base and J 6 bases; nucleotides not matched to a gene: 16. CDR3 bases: TGTGCCAGCAGCCAAGTCAAGGGGATAGCGGGGGCGTCCAGCGAGCAGTACTTC. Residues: CASSQVKGIAGASSEQYF.

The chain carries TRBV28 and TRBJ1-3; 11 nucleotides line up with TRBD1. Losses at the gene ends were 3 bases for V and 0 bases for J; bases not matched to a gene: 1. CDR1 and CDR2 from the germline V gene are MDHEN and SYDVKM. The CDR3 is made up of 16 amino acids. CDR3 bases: TGTGCCAGCAGTTTGGGGACAGGGGGCTCTGGAAACACCATATATTTT. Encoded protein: CASSLGTGGSGNTIYF.

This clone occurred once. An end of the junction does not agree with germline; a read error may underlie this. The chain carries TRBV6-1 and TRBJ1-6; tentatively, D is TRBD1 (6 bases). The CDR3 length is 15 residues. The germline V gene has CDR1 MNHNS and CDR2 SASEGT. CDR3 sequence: CASSETTGFGSPLNF. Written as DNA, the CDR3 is TGTGCCAGCAGTGAGACAACAGGGTTTGGTTCACCCCTCAACTTT.

CDR3 bases: TGTGCCAGCAGCTTGTGGACAGGGCCTTATAATTCACCCCTCCACTTT. This codes for CASSLWTGPYNSPLHF. The chain is built from TRBV5-6 and TRBJ1-6, with TRBD1 matching 8 bases. The CDR3 covers 16 residues. V was clipped by 1 base and J by 4 bases; unmatched bases: 4. CDR1 SGHDT and CDR2 YYEEEE come from the germline V gene.

Written as DNA, the CDR3 is TGTGCCAGTAGTATGTGCGGAAATGAGCAGTTCTTC. As protein: CASSMCGNEQFF. The chain uses TRBV19 and TRBJ2-1; no firm D call. V lost 3 bases and J lost 7, with 7 bases in between. This CDR3 comprises 12 residues. Looked up from germline, CDR1 is LNHDA and CDR2 is SQIVND (reference sequence).

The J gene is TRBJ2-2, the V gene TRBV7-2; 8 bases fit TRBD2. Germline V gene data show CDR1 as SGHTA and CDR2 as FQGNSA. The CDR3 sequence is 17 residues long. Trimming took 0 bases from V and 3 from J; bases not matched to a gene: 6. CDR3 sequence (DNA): TGTGCCAGCAGCTTAGCGCTGGGCGGGGGGTACACCGGGGAGCTGTTTTTT. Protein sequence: CASSLALGGGYTGELFF. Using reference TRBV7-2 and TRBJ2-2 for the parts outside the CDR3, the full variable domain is GAGVSQSPSNKVTEKGKDVELRCDPISGHTALYWYRQSLGQGLEFLIYFQGNSAPDKSGLPSDRFSAERTGGSVSTLTIQRTQQEDSAVYLCASSLALGGGYTGELFFGEGSRLTVL.

Here the CDR3 reads CASSGDRGAFF. CDR3 coding DNA: TGTGCCAGCAGTGGAGACAGGGGGGCTTTCTTT. The chain carries TRBV2 and TRBJ1-1; 9 bases agree with TRBD1. Germline V gene lookup returns CDR1 SNHLY and CDR2 FYNNEI. V lost 4 bases, J lost 11 bases, and 2 bases stayed unmatched. The CDR3 has 11 amino acids.

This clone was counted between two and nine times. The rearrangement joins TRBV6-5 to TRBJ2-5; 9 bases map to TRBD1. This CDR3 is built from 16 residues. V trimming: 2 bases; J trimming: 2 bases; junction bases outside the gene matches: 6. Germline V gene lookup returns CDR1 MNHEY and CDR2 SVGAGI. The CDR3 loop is CASSYTGTGWQETQYF. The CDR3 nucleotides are TGTGCCAGCAGTTACACAGGGACAGGGTGGCAAGAGACCCAGTACTTC.

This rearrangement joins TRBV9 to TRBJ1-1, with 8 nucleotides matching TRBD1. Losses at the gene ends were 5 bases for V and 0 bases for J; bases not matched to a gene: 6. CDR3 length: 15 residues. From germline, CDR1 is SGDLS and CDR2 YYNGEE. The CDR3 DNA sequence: TGTGCCAGCAGACCAGGACAGGGTATGAACACTGAAGCTTTCTTT. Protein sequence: CASRPGQGMNTEAFF.

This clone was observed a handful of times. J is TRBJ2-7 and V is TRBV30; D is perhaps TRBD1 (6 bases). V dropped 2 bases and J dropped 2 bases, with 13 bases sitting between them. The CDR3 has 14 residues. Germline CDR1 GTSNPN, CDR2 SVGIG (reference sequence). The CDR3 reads CAWSTRQEPYEQYF. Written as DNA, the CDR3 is TGTGCCTGGAGTACCAGACAGGAGCCCTACGAGCAGTACTTC. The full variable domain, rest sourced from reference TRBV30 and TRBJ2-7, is SQTIHQWPATLVQPVGSPLSLECTVEGTSNPNLYWYRQAAGRGLQLLFYSVGIGQISSEVPQNLSASRPQDRQFILSSKKLLLSDSGFYLCAWSTRQEPYEQYFGPGTRLTVT.

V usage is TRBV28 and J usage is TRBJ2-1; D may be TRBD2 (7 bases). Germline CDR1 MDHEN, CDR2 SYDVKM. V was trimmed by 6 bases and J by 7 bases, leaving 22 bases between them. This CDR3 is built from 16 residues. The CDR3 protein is CASRGMEGGMYNEQFF. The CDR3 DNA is TGTGCCAGCAGAGGAATGGAGGGGGGGATGTATAATGAGCAGTTCTTC.

CDR3 amino acids: CATSRDRRDTGELFF. For the CDR3, the DNA is TGTGCCACCAGCAGAGACAGGCGTGACACCGGGGAGCTGTTTTTT. The V and J genes are TRBV15 and TRBJ2-2; D remains unclear. V was clipped by 0 bases and J by 3 bases, with 8 bases between them. Germline V lookup: CDR1 LNHNV, CDR2 YYDKDF (reference sequence). The CDR3 spans 15 residues.

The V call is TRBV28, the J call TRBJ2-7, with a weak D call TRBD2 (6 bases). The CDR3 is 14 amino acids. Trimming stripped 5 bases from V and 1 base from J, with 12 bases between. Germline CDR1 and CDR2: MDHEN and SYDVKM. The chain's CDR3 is CASSPSVGSYEQYF. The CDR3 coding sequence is TGTGCCAGCAGTCCTAGCGTAGGATCCTACGAGCAGTACTTC.

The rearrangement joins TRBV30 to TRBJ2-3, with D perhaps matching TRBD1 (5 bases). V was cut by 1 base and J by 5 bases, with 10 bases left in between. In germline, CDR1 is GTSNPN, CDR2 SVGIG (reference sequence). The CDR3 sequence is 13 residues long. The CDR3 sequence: CAWSDAGIDTQYF. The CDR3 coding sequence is TGTGCCTGGAGTGATGCAGGGATAGATACGCAGTATTTT.

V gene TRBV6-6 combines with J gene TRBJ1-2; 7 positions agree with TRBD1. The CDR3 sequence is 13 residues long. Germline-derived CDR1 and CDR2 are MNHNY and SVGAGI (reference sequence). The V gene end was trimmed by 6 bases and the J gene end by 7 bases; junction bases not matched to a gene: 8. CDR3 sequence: CASSLLTGSGYTF. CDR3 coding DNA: TGTGCCAGCAGCTTACTGACAGGGTCTGGCTACACCTTC.

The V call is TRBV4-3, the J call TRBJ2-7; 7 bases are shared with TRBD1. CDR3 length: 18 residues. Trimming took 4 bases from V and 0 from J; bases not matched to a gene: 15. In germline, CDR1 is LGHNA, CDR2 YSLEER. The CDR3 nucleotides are TGCGCCAGCAGCCGGGGGACAGTTCATGGGGAGAGCTCCTACGAGCAGTACTTC. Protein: CASSRGTVHGESSYEQYF.

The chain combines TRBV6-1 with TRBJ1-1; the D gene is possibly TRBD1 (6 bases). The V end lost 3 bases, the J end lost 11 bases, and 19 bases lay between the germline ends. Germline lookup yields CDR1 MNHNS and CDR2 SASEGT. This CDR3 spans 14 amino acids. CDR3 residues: CASSDPGHSFFAFF. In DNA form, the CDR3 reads TGTGCCAGCAGTGACCCGGGACACAGTTTCTTCGCTTTCTTT.

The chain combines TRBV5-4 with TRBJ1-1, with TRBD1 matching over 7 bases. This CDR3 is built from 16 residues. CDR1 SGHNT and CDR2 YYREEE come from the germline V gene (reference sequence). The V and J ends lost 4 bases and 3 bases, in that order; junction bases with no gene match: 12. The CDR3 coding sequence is TGTGCCAGCAGCCCGATGATGACAGGGACGGACACTGAAGCTTTCTTT. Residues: CASSPMMTGTDTEAFF.

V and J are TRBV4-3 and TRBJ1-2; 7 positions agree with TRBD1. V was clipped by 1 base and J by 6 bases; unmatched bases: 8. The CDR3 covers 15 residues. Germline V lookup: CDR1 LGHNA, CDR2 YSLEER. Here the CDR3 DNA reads TGCGCCAGCAGCCAAGCTAACAGGGGTTTTGATGGCTACACCTTC. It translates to CASSQANRGFDGYTF.

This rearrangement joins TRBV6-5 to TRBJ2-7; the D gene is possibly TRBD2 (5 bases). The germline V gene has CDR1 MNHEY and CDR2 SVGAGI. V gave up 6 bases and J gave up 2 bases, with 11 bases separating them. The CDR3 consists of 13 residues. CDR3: CASRRRRTYEQYF. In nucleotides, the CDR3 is TGTGCCAGCAGGAGGAGGCGAACCTACGAGCAGTACTTC.

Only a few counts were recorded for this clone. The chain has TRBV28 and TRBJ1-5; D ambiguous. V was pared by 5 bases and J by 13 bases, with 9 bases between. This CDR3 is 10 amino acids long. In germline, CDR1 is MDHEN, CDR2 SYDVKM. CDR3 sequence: CASSQTTQHF. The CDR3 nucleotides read TGTGCCAGCAGTCAGACTACTCAGCATTTT. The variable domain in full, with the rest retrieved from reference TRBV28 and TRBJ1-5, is DVKVTQSSRYLVKRTGEKVFLECVQDMDHENMFWYRQDPGLGLRLIYFSYDVKMKEKGDIPEGYSVSREKKERFSLILESASTNQTSMYLCASSQTTQHFGDGTRLSIL.

The CDR3 loop is CASSLLGGSTDTQYF. In DNA form, the CDR3 reads TGTGCCAGCAGCCTCCTGGGGGGGAGCACAGATACGCAGTATTTT. The chain carries TRBV9 and TRBJ2-3; 7 nucleotides align to TRBD2. J was trimmed by 0 bases and V by 4 bases; bases with no gene match: 5. From germline, CDR1 is SGDLS and CDR2 YYNGEE. The length of the CDR3 is 15 residues.